Following are 27 T cell receptor beta chains from one sample sequenced in a study of blood T cells in healthy people across ages. Then a second PCR, running about 7 to 11 cycles, was carried out with a sample-barcoded 5' primer and a J-beta primer mix. TCRdb reprocessed the 5' RACE reads with MiXCR, giving one entry per CDR3 protein. The profile covers just under 900,000 distinct CDR3 sequences, with 29% appearing a single time and 15% to 20% taken by the ten largest. Sequencing was done on a sample of blood. The receptors derive from a woman aged 80 or over in good health.

This clonotype has ten or more counts. The V and J genes are TRBV30 and TRBJ2-1; 7 bases are shared with TRBD2. The V gene end was trimmed by 3 bases and the J gene end by 7 bases; junction bases not matched to a gene: 9. Germline V gene lookup returns CDR1 GTSNPN and CDR2 SVGIG (reference sequence). The CDR3 length is 14 residues. CDR3 nucleotide sequence: TGTGCCTGGAGCCCCAGCGGGACGGGTAATGAGCAGTTCTTC. This translates into CAWSPSGTGNEQFF.

A few counts support this clonotype. The V gene is TRBV5-1, the J gene TRBJ1-1; the match to TRBD1 covers 7 bases. J gave up 6 bases and V 4 bases, and 9 bases lay outside the gene matches. The CDR3 has 14 amino acids. Looked up from germline, CDR1 is SGHRS and CDR2 is YFSETQ. CDR3 in amino acids: CASSVGDSSPEAFF. The CDR3 coding sequence is TGCGCCAGCAGCGTGGGGGACAGTTCTCCTGAAGCTTTCTTT.

Comment on this clonotype: A read error may be the cause here, since a much bigger clone is one base away. The rearrangement uses TRBV6-2 or TRBV6-3 and TRBJ1-2, with 8 nucleotides matching TRBD1. Germline loops: CDR1 MNHEY, CDR2 SVGEGT. This CDR3 contains 15 residues. With V trimmed by 6 bases and J by 2 bases, 8 bases remained unmatched. CDR3 amino acids: CASSRSRQGNYGYTF. CDR3 sequence (DNA): TGTGCCAGCAGCCGTTCCAGACAGGGGAACTATGGCTACACCTTC.

This chain connects TRBV29-1 to TRBJ2-3; possibly TRBD2 for D (6 bases). This CDR3 is built from 14 residues. CDR1 SQVTM and CDR2 ANQGSEA come from the germline V gene. Deletions cut 7 bases from V and 2 bases from J, with 16 bases between. The CDR3 nucleotides read TGCAGCGGTAAGGGGACTGCACCCACAGATACGCAGTATTTT. Translating it yields CSGKGTAPTDTQYF.

As to this clonotype: A much bigger clone sits one base away, suggesting this may be a read error. The chain is built from TRBV4-3 and TRBJ1-2; no clear D gene. The germline gives CDR1 LGHNA, CDR2 YSLEER. The CDR3 is 14 residues long. CDR3 loop: CASSQVGGSYGCTF. DNA for the CDR3: TGCGCCAGCAGCCAAGTCGGAGGGAGCTATGGCTGCACCTTC.

Turning to this clonotype: The junction shows a germline mismatch at one end, possibly a read error. V gene TRBV12-3 or TRBV12-4 combines with J gene TRBJ1-6, with D unresolved. The CDR3 contains 13 residues. The DNA for the CDR3 is TGTGCCAGTAGTACCAACGGGAATTCACCCCCCCACTTT. It translates to CASSTNGNSPPHF.

This clonotype was found many times. The rearrangement joins TRBV20-1 to TRBJ2-1, with 8 bases identical to TRBD2. With V trimmed by 0 bases and J by 2 bases, 9 bases remained unmatched. Germline assignment: CDR1 DFQATT and CDR2 SNEGSKA (reference sequence). The CDR3 consists of 17 residues. The chain's CDR3 is CSARDLASGSPYNEQFF. CDR3 nucleotides: TGCAGTGCTAGAGATCTGGCTAGCGGGTCCCCCTACAATGAGCAGTTCTTC.

The CDR3 DNA is TGCAGTGCCCGACAGGGATCAACTAATGAAAAACTGTTTTTT. Residues: CSARQGSTNEKLFF. The rearrangement links TRBV20-1 to TRBJ1-4, with 7 bases that match TRBD1. V was pared by 6 bases and J by 0 bases, with 4 bases of the junction left unmatched. Per the germline V gene, CDR1 is DFQATT and CDR2 is SNEGSKA (reference sequence). The CDR3 has 14 residues.

On this clonotype: Possible read error: a much larger clone is one base away. V and J are TRBV12-3 or TRBV12-4 and TRBJ2-3; TRBD1 might be the D (6 bases). This CDR3 contains 12 residues. In DNA form, the CDR3 reads TGTGCCAGCAGTTTATGGACAGATGCGCAGTATTTT. This encodes CASSLWTDAQYF.

Comments on this clonotype: This may arise from a read error, as a much more abundant clone is one base away. The chain recombines TRBV6-4 with TRBJ2-7; 9 bases are shared with TRBD1. CDR1 is MRHNA, CDR2 SNTAGT, per germline. J lost 9 bases, V lost 5 bases, and 14 bases had no gene match. This CDR3 has 15 residues. In DNA, the CDR3 is TGTGCCAGCAGTCTTGGGACAGGGTCGAAGAGTAGGCAGTACTTC. Its protein product is CASSLGTGSKSRQYF.

This clonotype was seen repeatedly, ten times or more. This chain uses TRBV20-1 with TRBJ1-2; 12 nucleotides agree with TRBD1. Germline-derived CDR1 and CDR2 are DFQATT and SNEGSKA (reference sequence). The CDR3 has 14 amino acids. Trimming removed 3 bases from V and 2 bases from J; junction bases left unmatched: 1. CDR3 loop: CSASGTGGNYGYTF. CDR3 coding DNA: TGCAGTGCTAGTGGGACAGGGGGCAACTATGGCTACACCTTC.

This clonotype came up many times. The chain recombines TRBV6-6 with TRBJ2-1; a possible D gene is TRBD2 (5 bases). CDR3 length equals 13 residues. V was pared by 5 bases and J by 4 bases, with 9 bases between. The germline V gene encodes CDR1 MNHNY and CDR2 SVGAGI (reference sequence). The CDR3, as DNA: TGTGCCAGCAGTCAGACTACGTACAATGAGCAGTTCTTC. Amino acids: CASSQTTYNEQFF.

Concerning this clonotype: This may stem from a read error, because a much larger clone lies one nucleotide away. The chain has TRBV7-2 and TRBJ1-4; D might be TRBD1 (5 bases). The CDR3 is 14 amino acids. V lost 3 bases and J lost 8, with 13 bases in between. Germline CDR1 reads SGHTA; CDR2 reads FQGNSA. In DNA, the CDR3 is TGTGCCAGCAGCTTCAGACGGGGCGGAGAAAAACTGTTTTTT. Protein sequence: CASSFRRGGEKLFF.

This clonotype was seen at least ten times. DNA for the CDR3: TGTGCCAGCAGTTTACACTCTGGGGCCAACGTCCTGACTTTC. It is translated as CASSLHSGANVLTF. This rearrangement joins TRBV27 to TRBJ2-6; no firm D call. V was pared by 2 bases and J by 0 bases, with 2 bases between. From germline, CDR1 is MNHEY and CDR2 SMNVEV (reference sequence). The CDR3 is made up of 14 amino acids.

This rearrangement joins TRBV6-5 to TRBJ2-3; D ambiguous. Germline CDR1 reads MNHEY; CDR2 reads SVGAGI. The CDR3 extends over 16 amino acids. V lost 0 bases and J lost 4, with 14 bases in between. The CDR3 nucleotides are TGTGCCAGCAGTTACTCAGGGATGGTCTTCTCAGATACGCAGTATTTT. Translating gives CASSYSGMVFSDTQYF.

This clonotype came up many times. The J gene is TRBJ2-3, the V gene TRBV2; D ambiguous. Per the germline V gene, CDR1 is SNHLY and CDR2 is FYNNEI. V was clipped by 10 bases and J by 3 bases, with 11 bases between them. The CDR3 contains 12 residues. CDR3 sequence: CATALGTDTQYF. In DNA form, the CDR3 reads TGTGCCACGGCGCTGGGGACAGATACGCAGTATTTT.

The V gene is TRBV5-8, the J gene TRBJ2-2; the D gene is possibly TRBD2 (6 bases). CDR3 length equals 16 residues. Trimming pared 2 bases from V and 4 bases from J, leaving 15 bases between. Germline assignment: CDR1 SGHTS and CDR2 YDEGEE. The CDR3 coding sequence is TGTGCCAGCAGCTTAATACGGCTGGAGGGCACCGGGGAGCTGTTTTTT. This encodes CASSLIRLEGTGELFF.

This clonotype was observed a handful of times. Possible read error: a much larger clone is one base away. This sequence joins TRBV6-2 or TRBV6-3 and TRBJ2-5, with D perhaps assigned TRBD1 or TRBD2 (6 bases each). This CDR3 is built from 15 residues. Germline V gives CDR1 MNHEY, CDR2 SVGEGT. Trimming took 5 bases from V and 11 from J, leaving 24 bases between them. CDR3 in amino acids: CASSLPILGGNEQYF. As DNA, the CDR3 is TGTGCCAGCAGTCTACCCATACTGGGGGGCAATGAGCAGTACTTC.

Worth noting for this clonotype: This clone may be a read error of a much larger clone one base away. The genes are TRBV3-1 and TRBJ2-5, with 9 nucleotides matching TRBD2. Germline V CDR1 and CDR2: LGHDT, YNNKEL (reference sequence). V was clipped by 2 bases and J by 5 bases; unmatched bases: 9. The CDR3 length is 16 residues. CDR3 region: CASSQRRGGVSETQYF. DNA for the CDR3: TGTGCCAGCAGCCAACGGCGCGGGGGGGTGTCGGAGACCCAGTACTTC.

In regard to this clonotype: This clone may be a read error of a much larger clone one base away. This chain joins TRBV27 and TRBJ2-5, with TRBD1 as a possible D gene (6 bases). CDR1 and CDR2 (germline): MNHEY, SMNVEV (reference sequence). There are 15 residues in the CDR3. The CDR3 sequence is CTSSPLWGTRVTQYF. For the CDR3, the DNA is TGTACCAGCAGTCCCCTTTGGGGGACAAGGGTGACCCAGTACTTC.

This clonotype was seen a handful of times. The genes are TRBV20-1 and TRBJ1-4, with D tentatively TRBD1 (5 bases). CDR3 length: 13 residues. Per germline, CDR1 DFQATT and CDR2 SNEGSKA (reference sequence). Trimming took off 6 bases at V and 2 bases at J, with 10 bases between the two ends. The CDR3 sequence is CSAPGATNEKLFF. In DNA, the CDR3 is TGCAGTGCCCCTGGGGCGACTAATGAAAAACTGTTTTTT.

This clonotype was seen a handful of times. This may be a read error, as it is one base from a much larger clone. This sequence joins TRBV27 and TRBJ2-3; D remains ambiguous. Trimming shortened V by 4 bases and J by 0 bases, and 8 bases separated the two germline ends. Germline V lookup: CDR1 MNHEY, CDR2 SMNVEV (reference sequence). This CDR3 comprises 14 residues. The CDR3 sequence: CASSSPASTDTQYF. The CDR3 nucleotides read TGTGCCAGCAGTTCCCCAGCTAGCACAGATACGCAGTATTTT.

This clonotype was recorded a few times. This chain joins TRBV11-2 and TRBJ2-5; a weak D match, TRBD1 (7 bases). There are 16 residues in the CDR3. Germline V CDR1 and CDR2: SGHAT, FQNNGV. Trimming took 3 bases from V and 1 from J, leaving 15 bases between them. The CDR3 here is CASSFGPQGGQETQYF. As DNA, the CDR3 is TGTGCCAGCAGCTTCGGGCCGCAGGGGGGCCAAGAGACCCAGTACTTC.

This clonotype was counted at least ten times. The J gene is TRBJ1-5, the V gene TRBV5-6; perhaps TRBD1 as D (5 bases). V gave up 2 bases and J gave up 3 bases, with 9 bases separating them. CDR3 length: 14 residues. Germline CDR1 is SGHDT and CDR2 is YYEEEE. The CDR3 spells CASSFRANNQPQHF. Written as DNA, the CDR3 is TGTGCCAGCAGCTTCAGGGCCAACAATCAGCCCCAGCATTTT.

This clonotype was seen ten or more times. This rearrangement joins TRBV28 to TRBJ2-1, with TRBD2 as a possible D gene (5 bases). Per germline, CDR1 MDHEN and CDR2 SYDVKM. V lost 7 bases and J lost 0, with 16 bases in between. CDR3 length equals 16 residues. This chain's CDR3 is CASMATTSNSYNEQFF. In DNA, the CDR3 is TGTGCCAGCATGGCCACAACTAGTAACTCCTACAATGAGCAGTTCTTC.

In its sample, this clonotype was seen many times. V usage is TRBV6-1 and J usage is TRBJ2-5; perhaps TRBD2 as D (6 bases). The germline gives CDR1 MNHNS, CDR2 SASEGT. Trimming stripped 5 bases from V and 3 bases from J, with 10 bases between. The length of the CDR3 is 13 residues. The CDR3 nucleotides are TGTGCCAGCAGTAGGGGACTGGAAGAGACCCAGTACTTC. It specifies CASSRGLEETQYF.

Regarding this clonotype: The junction does not match germline at one end; this may be a read error. The V call is TRBV30, the J call TRBJ2-7, with D unclear. There are 13 residues in the CDR3. Germline V gene data show CDR1 as GTSNPN and CDR2 as SVGIG (reference sequence). The CDR3 here is CTWKQLRIYEQYF. The CDR3 region has the DNA TGTACCTGGAAACAGTTGCGGATCTACGAGCAGTACTTC.